These 22 T cell receptor beta chains were sequenced from one sample in a study of T cell responses to AZD1222 COVID-19 vaccine. Only in-frame clones appear in the TCRdb table, and some are missing; sequencing was by immunoSEQ multiplex PCR. The sample carries 150,000 to 180,000 clones, about nine tenths recorded once. The sequencing used peripheral blood, collected on day 0 of AZD1222 vaccination. The receptors stem from an adult in good health.

The chain has TRBV5-6 and TRBJ2-1; maybe TRBD1 (5 bases). Germline values: CDR1 SGHDT, CDR2 YYEEEE. The CDR3 runs 15 residues. V shed 7 bases and J shed 0 bases, with 14 bases lying between them. CDR3 coding DNA: TGTGCCAGCCAAGCCAGGGCAGTCTCCTACAATGAGCAGTTCTTC. Translated, it gives CASQARAVSYNEQFF.

On this clone: Different DNA sequences within this sample yield the same CDR3. The chain uses TRBV28 and TRBJ2-1; 9 bases fit TRBD2. Germline values: CDR1 MDHEN, CDR2 SYDVKM. The ends lost 2 bases at V and 2 bases at J; junction bases unmatched: 1. The CDR3 sequence is 15 residues long. CDR3 DNA sequence: TGTGCCAGCAGTTTAATAGCGGGGGCCTACAATGAGCAGTTCTTC. This sequence encodes CASSLIAGAYNEQFF.

The V call is TRBV7-2, the J call TRBJ2-5; TRBD1 agrees at 7 bases. The V gene's germline CDR1 is SGHTA and CDR2 FQGNSA. The CDR3 covers 14 residues. J gave up 7 bases and V 1 base, and 6 bases lay outside the gene matches. CDR3 nucleotide sequence: TGTGCCAGCAGCTTAGACAGGGGCGCGTGGACCCAGTACTTC. Translated, it gives CASSLDRGAWTQYF.

This clone was observed a single time. This chain connects TRBV3-1 (or the pseudogene TRBV3-2) to TRBJ1-1; possibly TRBD1 for D (6 bases). The CDR3 contains 13 residues. Trimming took 3 bases from V and 4 from J, leaving 9 bases between them. Germline values: CDR1 LGHDT, CDR2 YNNKEL (reference sequence). Written as DNA, the CDR3 is TGTGCCAGCAGCCACAGGGGAGGCACTGAAGCTTTCTTT. This encodes CASSHRGGTEAFF.

This clone was recorded only once. The genes are TRBV9 and TRBJ2-2, with TRBD2 matching 11 bases. After removal of 0 bases from V and 4 bases from J, the junction contained 2 bases not matched to a gene. The CDR3 is 16 residues long. Germline loops: CDR1 SGDLS, CDR2 YYNGEE. The CDR3 here is CASSVATSGGTGELFF. The DNA of the CDR3 is TGTGCCAGCAGCGTAGCTACTAGCGGGGGCACCGGGGAGCTGTTTTTT.

With regard to this clone: Other DNA sequences in this sample translate to the same CDR3. The V gene is TRBV2, the J gene TRBJ2-3; 8 nucleotides match TRBD2. The junction had 2 bases not matched to a gene; V was cut back by 4 bases and J by 2 bases. Germline values: CDR1 SNHLY, CDR2 FYNNEI. The CDR3 contains 14 residues. The CDR3 is CASSVLAVTDTQYF. The DNA of the CDR3 is TGTGCCAGCAGTGTACTAGCGGTCACAGATACGCAGTATTTT. Filled out from reference TRBV2 and TRBJ2-3, the complete variable domain reads EPEVTQTPSHQVTQMGQEVILRCVPISNHLYFYWYRQILGQKVEFLVSFYNNEISEKSEIFDDQFSVERPDGSNFTLKIRSTKLEDSAMYFCASSVLAVTDTQYFGPGTRLTVL.

The rearrangement links TRBV7-6 to TRBJ1-2; 7 bases map to TRBD1. The CDR3 spans 13 residues. Germline assignment: CDR1 SGHVS and CDR2 FNYEAQ. Trimming took 5 bases from V and 5 from J; bases not matched to a gene: 5. For the CDR3, the DNA is TGTGCCAGCAGCCCCGTGGGACAGTATGGCTACACCTTC. Its translation: CASSPVGQYGYTF. Full variable domain (missing parts from reference TRBV7-6 and TRBJ1-2): GAGVSQSPRYKVTKRGQDVALRCDPISGHVSLYWYRQALGQGPEFLTYFNYEAQQDKSGLPNDRFSAERPEGSISTLTIQRTEQRDSAMYRCASSPVGQYGYTFGSGTRLTVV.

The chain combines TRBV7-9 with TRBJ2-5, with 7 bases identical to TRBD1. V was clipped by 5 bases and J by 4 bases; unmatched bases: 13. The CDR3 loop spans 16 amino acids. CDR1 is SEHNR and CDR2 is FQNEAQ in the germline V gene (reference sequence). The CDR3 DNA follows: TGTGCCAGCAGCGAAAATTCTGGACAGGCGGTAGAGACCCAGTACTTC. It translates to CASSENSGQAVETQYF.

This clone was counted a single time. V is TRBV19 and J is TRBJ2-1; 10 bases are a match to TRBD2. The germline V gene encodes CDR1 LNHDA and CDR2 SQIVND (reference sequence). Unmatched junction bases numbered 3, after V lost 1 base and J lost 0 bases. The CDR3 consists of 17 residues. The CDR3 DNA follows: TGTGCCAGTAGTATAGGCGGACTAGCGGACTCCTACAATGAGCAGTTCTTC. Protein sequence: CASSIGGLADSYNEQFF.

The J gene is TRBJ2-3, the V gene TRBV7-2, with 10 bases identical to TRBD2. Trimming took 4 bases from V and 1 from J; bases not matched to a gene: 14. Germline CDR1 and CDR2: SGHTA and FQGNSA. The CDR3 runs to 19 residues. CDR3 nucleotides: TGTGCCAGCAGCTCTGAGAGGGCTAGCGGGAGACGGGGCACAGATACGCAGTATTTT. Translated: CASSSERASGRRGTDTQYF.

V and J are TRBV19 and TRBJ1-1; 9 positions agree with TRBD1. The CDR3 has 12 residues. Germline CDR1 LNHDA, CDR2 SQIVND (reference sequence). The V segment lost 10 bases and the J segment 5 bases; nucleotides outside the gene matches: 5. The CDR3 coding sequence is TGTGCCACCCGGACAGGGGCTACTGAAGCTTTCTTT. Translation gives CATRTGATEAFF.

This chain joins TRBV6-5 and TRBJ1-5; TRBD1 matches 7 bases. The junction had 5 bases not matched to a gene; V was cut back by 0 bases and J by 6 bases. CDR1 is MNHEY, CDR2 SVGAGI, per germline. The CDR3 spans 15 residues. CDR3 loop: CASSYSWTGSQPQHF. The CDR3 coding sequence is TGTGCCAGCAGTTACTCGTGGACAGGAAGTCAGCCCCAGCATTTT.

The rearrangement uses TRBV29-1 and TRBJ1-4; D is uncertain. Per the germline V gene, CDR1 is SQVTM and CDR2 is ANQGSEA. V lost 7 bases to trimming and J lost 4 bases, with 7 bases between them. This CDR3 is built from 11 residues. The CDR3 sequence: CSAGNNEKLFF. Written as DNA, the CDR3 is TGCAGCGCCGGAAATAATGAAAAACTGTTTTTT.

This clone was detected only a few times. This chain joins TRBV25-1 and TRBJ2-5, with D possibly being TRBD2 (5 bases). Germline-derived CDR1 and CDR2 are MGHDK and SYGVNS. The CDR3 is made up of 14 amino acids. Trimming stripped 6 bases from V and 3 bases from J, with 14 bases between. The CDR3 protein is CASSASTGKETQYF. The CDR3 nucleotides are TGTGCCAGCAGCGCGTCCACCGGGAAAGAGACCCAGTACTTC.

The chain joins TRBV9 to TRBJ2-5, with TRBD1 matching 8 bases. The germline V gene has CDR1 SGDLS and CDR2 YYNGEE. The ends lost 4 bases at V and 5 bases at J; junction bases unmatched: 13. The CDR3 contains 16 residues. The DNA for the CDR3 is TGTGCCAGCAGCCCCGGGCGAACAGGGGGTTGGGAGACCCAGTACTTC. This gives the protein CASSPGRTGGWETQYF.

The J gene is TRBJ2-7, the V gene TRBV11-2; possible D gene TRBD1, 6 bases. There are 16 residues in the CDR3. The V gene's germline CDR1 is SGHAT and CDR2 FQNNGV. The V end was cut by 1 base, the J end by 0 bases, with 13 bases between. The CDR3 here is CASSLAGQFLSYEQYF. CDR3 sequence (DNA): TGTGCCAGCAGCTTAGCCGGACAGTTCCTCTCCTACGAGCAGTACTTC. The full variable domain, with the rest looked up from reference TRBV11-2 and TRBJ2-7, is EAGVAQSPRYKIIEKRQSVAFWCNPISGHATLYWYQQILGQGPKLLIQFQNNGVVDDSQLPKDRFSAERLKGVDSTLKIQPAKLEDSAVYLCASSLAGQFLSYEQYFGPGTRLTVT.

This rearrangement joins TRBV10-3 to TRBJ1-3; D is ambiguous. V lost 0 bases, J lost 0 bases, and 12 bases lay in between. Germline-derived CDR1 and CDR2 are ENHRY and SYGVKD. The CDR3 runs to 17 residues. CDR3 nucleotide sequence: TGTGCCATCAGTGAGTCGAACCACCCGAACTCTGGAAACACCATATATTTT. It is translated as CAISESNHPNSGNTIYF.

The chain has TRBV15 and TRBJ2-1; 9 bases are a match to TRBD1. CDR1 LNHNV and CDR2 YYDKDF come from the germline V gene (reference sequence). The J segment lost 5 bases and the V segment lost 3 bases, leaving 5 bases of the junction unmatched. The CDR3 length is 15 residues. CDR3 nucleotides: TGTGCCACCAGCAGGACCGGGACAGGGAACAATGAGCAGTTCTTC. Translation: CATSRTGTGNNEQFF.

The chain couples TRBV5-1 to TRBJ2-7, with no clear D. Germline-derived CDR1 and CDR2 are SGHRS and YFSETQ. V lost 0 bases and J lost 5, with 9 bases in between. This CDR3 is built from 13 residues. The CDR3 DNA sequence: TGCGCCAGCAGCTTGGCTCTGGAGAACGAGCAGTACTTC. Translation gives CASSLALENEQYF.

V usage is TRBV27 and J usage is TRBJ1-5; maybe TRBD1 (5 bases). From germline, CDR1 is MNHEY and CDR2 SMNVEV (reference sequence). The CDR3 extends over 14 amino acids. The V end was cut by 3 bases, the J end by 6 bases, with 12 bases between. CDR3 amino acids: CASSLGDSRQPQHF. CDR3 in DNA: TGTGCCAGCAGTTTGGGTGACAGTCGTCAGCCCCAGCATTTT.

The chain is built from TRBV18 and TRBJ1-2, with D unclear. V dropped 3 bases and J dropped 6 bases, with 17 bases sitting between them. CDR3 length equals 15 residues. In germline, CDR1 is KGHSH, CDR2 LQKENI. The CDR3 sequence: CASSPTNQESDGYTF. The CDR3 coding sequence is TGTGCCAGCTCACCCACGAATCAGGAATCCGATGGCTACACCTTC. The variable domain in full, with the rest retrieved from reference TRBV18 and TRBJ1-2, is NAGVMQNPRHLVRRRGQEARLRCSPMKGHSHVYWYRQLPEEGLKFMVYLQKENIIDESGMPKERFSAEFPKEGPSILRIQQVVRGDSAAYFCASSPTNQESDGYTFGSGTRLTVV.

V usage is TRBV28 and J usage is TRBJ1-5, with 11 nucleotides matching TRBD1. Germline V gives CDR1 MDHEN, CDR2 SYDVKM. The CDR3 is made up of 16 amino acids. Losses at the gene ends were 5 bases for V and 7 bases for J; bases not matched to a gene: 10. The CDR3 sequence: CASSTRGTGGRQPQHF. CDR3 DNA sequence: TGTGCCAGCAGTACACGGGGGACAGGGGGACGACAGCCCCAGCATTTT.